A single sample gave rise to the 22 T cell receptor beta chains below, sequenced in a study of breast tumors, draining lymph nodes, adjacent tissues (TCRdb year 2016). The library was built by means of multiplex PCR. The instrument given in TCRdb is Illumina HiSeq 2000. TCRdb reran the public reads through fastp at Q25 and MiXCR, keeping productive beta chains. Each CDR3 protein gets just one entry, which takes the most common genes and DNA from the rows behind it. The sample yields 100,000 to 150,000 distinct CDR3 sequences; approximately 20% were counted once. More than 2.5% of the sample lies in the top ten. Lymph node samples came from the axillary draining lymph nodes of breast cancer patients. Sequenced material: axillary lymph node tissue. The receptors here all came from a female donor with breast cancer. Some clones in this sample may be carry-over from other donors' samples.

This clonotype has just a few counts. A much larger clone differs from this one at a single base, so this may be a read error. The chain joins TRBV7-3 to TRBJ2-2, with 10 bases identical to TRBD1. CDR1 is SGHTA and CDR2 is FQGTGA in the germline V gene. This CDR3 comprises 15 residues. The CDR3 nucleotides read TGTGCCAGCAGCCGACAGGGGGCAGCGGCCGGGGAGCTGCTTTTT. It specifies CASSRQGAAAGELLF.

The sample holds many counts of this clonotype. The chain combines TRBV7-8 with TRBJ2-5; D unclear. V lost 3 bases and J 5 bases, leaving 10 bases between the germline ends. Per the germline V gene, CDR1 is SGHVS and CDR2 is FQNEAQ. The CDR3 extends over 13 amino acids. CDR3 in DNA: TGTGCCAGCAGCTTGGCCCGTCGGGAGACCCAGTACTTC. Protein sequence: CASSLARRETQYF. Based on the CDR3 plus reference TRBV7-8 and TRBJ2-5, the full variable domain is GAGVSQSPRYKVAKRGQDVALRCDPISGHVSLFWYQQALGQGPEFLTYFQNEAQLDKSGLPSDRFFAERPEGSVSTLKIQRTQQEDSAVYLCASSLARRETQYFGPGTRLLVL.

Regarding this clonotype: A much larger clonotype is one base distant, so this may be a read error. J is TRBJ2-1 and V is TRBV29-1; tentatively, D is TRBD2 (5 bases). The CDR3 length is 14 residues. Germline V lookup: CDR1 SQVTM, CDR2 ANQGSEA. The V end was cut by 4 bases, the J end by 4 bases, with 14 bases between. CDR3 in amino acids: CSVVSQEGYNEQFF. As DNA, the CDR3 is TGCAGCGTTGTGTCGCAAGAGGGATACAATGAGCAGTTCTTC.

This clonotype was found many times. The CDR3 DNA follows: TGTGCCTGGAGTCGGGCATTTGGCGAGCAGTACTTC. Its translation: CAWSRAFGEQYF. The chain employs TRBV30 and TRBJ2-7, with unresolved D. Per germline, CDR1 GTSNPN and CDR2 SVGIG (reference sequence). The CDR3 runs to 12 residues. V lost 2 bases, J lost 6 bases, and 11 bases lay in between.

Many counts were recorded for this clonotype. The CDR3 bases are TGTGCCAGCAGCGTACTACAGGACCCGGGGACCGGGGAGCTGTTTTTT. Translation: CASSVLQDPGTGELFF. V and J are TRBV9 and TRBJ2-2; the D call may be TRBD1 or TRBD2 (5 bases each). CDR1 and CDR2 from the germline V gene are SGDLS and YYNGEE. V was pared by 1 base and J by 5 bases, with 15 bases between. CDR3 length: 16 residues.

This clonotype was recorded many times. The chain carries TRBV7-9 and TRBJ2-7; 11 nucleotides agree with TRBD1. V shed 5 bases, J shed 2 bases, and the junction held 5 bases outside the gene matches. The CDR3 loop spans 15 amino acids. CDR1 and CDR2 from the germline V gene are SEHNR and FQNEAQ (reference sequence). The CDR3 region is CASSRTGGDPYEQYF. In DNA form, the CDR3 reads TGTGCCAGCAGCAGGACAGGGGGCGATCCCTACGAGCAGTACTTC.

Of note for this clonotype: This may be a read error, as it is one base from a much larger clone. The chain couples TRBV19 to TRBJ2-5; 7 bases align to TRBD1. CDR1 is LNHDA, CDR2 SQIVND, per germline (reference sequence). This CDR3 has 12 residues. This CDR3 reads CASSMGDRSLNF. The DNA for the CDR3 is TGTGCCAGTAGTATGGGGGACAGAAGCTTAAACTTC.

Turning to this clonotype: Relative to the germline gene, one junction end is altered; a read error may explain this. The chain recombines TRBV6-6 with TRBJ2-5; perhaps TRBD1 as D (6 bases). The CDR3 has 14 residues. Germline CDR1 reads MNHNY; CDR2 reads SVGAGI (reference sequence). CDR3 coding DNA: TGTGCCAGCAGAACGGGACACTTCCAAAAGACCCAGAACTTC. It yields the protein CASRTGHFQKTQNF.

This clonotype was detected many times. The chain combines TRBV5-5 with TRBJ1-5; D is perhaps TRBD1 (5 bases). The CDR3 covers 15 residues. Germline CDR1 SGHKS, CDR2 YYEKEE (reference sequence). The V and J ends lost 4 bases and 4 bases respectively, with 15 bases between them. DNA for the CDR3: TGTGCCAGCAGCCCGTTGGGGGGAAGAAATCAGCCCCAGCATTTT. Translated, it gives CASSPLGGRNQPQHF.

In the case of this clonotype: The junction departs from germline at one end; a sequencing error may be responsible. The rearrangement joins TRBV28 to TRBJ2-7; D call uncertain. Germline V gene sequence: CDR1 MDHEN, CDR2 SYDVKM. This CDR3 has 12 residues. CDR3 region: CASSLRSYGQYF. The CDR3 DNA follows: TGTGCCAGCAGTTTGCGGTCCTACGGGCAGTACTTC.

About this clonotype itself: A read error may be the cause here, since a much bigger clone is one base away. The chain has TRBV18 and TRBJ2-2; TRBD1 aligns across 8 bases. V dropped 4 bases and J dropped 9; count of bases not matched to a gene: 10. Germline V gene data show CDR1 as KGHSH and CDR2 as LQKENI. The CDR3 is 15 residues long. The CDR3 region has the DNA TGTGCCAGCTCACTGGGACAGGCCCAGTTAAGGGAGCTGTTTTTT. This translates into CASSLGQAQLRELFF.

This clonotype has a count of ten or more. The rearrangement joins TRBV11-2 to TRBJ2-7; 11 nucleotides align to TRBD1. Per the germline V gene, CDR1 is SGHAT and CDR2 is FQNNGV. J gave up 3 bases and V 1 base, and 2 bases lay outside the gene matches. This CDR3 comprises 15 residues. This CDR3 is CASSLADRGLYEQYF. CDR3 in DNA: TGTGCCAGCAGCTTAGCGGACAGGGGGCTCTACGAGCAGTACTTC. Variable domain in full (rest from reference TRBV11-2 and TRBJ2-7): EAGVAQSPRYKIIEKRQSVAFWCNPISGHATLYWYQQILGQGPKLLIQFQNNGVVDDSQLPKDRFSAERLKGVDSTLKIQPAKLEDSAVYLCASSLADRGLYEQYFGPGTRLTVT.

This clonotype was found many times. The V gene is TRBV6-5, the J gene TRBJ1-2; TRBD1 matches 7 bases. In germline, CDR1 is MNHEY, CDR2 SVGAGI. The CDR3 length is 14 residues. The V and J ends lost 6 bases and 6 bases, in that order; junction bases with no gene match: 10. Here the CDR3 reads CASRTPGQRNGYTF. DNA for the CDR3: TGTGCCAGCAGGACACCGGGACAGCGAAATGGCTACACCTTC.

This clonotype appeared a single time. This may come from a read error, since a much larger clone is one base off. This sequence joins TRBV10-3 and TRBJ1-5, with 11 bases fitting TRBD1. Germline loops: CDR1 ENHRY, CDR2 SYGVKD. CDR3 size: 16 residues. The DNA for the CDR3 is TGTGCCTCAGGAGCCGGGACAGGGGGTGTACTGCAGCCCCGGCATTTT. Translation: CASGAGTGGVLQPRHF.

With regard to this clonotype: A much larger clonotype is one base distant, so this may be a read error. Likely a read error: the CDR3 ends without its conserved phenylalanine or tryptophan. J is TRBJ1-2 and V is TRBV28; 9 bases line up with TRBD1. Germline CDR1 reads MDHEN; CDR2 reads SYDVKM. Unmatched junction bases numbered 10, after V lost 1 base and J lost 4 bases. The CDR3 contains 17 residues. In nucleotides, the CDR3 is TGTGCCAGCAGTTTATCGCTCGGACAGGGGAGGATCTATGGCTACACCCTC. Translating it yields CASSLSLGQGRIYGYTL.

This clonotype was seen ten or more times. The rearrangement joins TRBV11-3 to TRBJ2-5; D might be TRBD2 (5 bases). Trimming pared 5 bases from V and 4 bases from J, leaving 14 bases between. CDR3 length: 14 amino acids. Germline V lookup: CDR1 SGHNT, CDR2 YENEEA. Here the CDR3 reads CASSPSAEGETQYF. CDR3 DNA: TGTGCCAGCAGCCCCTCGGCCGAGGGAGAGACCCAGTACTTC.

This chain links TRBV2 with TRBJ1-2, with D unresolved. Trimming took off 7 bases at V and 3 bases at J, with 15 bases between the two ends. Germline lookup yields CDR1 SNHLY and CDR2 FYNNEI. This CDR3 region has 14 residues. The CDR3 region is CASTQSGSYYGYTF. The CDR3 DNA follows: TGTGCCAGCACTCAGAGTGGGTCTTACTATGGCTACACCTTC.

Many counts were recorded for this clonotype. The CDR3 protein is CSAEGTGGSYEQYF. The DNA for the CDR3 is TGCAGTGCTGAGGGGACAGGGGGCTCCTACGAGCAGTACTTC. The V call is TRBV20-1, the J call TRBJ2-7; 11 bases fit TRBD1. Trimming cost V 5 bases and J 0 bases; bases outside gene matches: 3. CDR3 length equals 14 residues. CDR1 is DFQATT and CDR2 is SNEGSKA in the germline V gene (reference sequence).

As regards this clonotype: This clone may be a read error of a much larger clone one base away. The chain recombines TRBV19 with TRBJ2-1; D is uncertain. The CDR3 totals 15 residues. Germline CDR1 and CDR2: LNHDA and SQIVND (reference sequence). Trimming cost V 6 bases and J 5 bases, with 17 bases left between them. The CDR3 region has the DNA TGTGCCAGTAGCACACCCGATGTTGGTCACAATGAGCAGTTCTTC. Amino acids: CASSTPDVGHNEQFF.

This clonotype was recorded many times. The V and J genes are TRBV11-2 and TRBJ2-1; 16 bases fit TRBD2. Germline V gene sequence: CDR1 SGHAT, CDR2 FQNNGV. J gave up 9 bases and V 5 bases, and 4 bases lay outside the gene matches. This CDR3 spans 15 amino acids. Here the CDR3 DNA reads TGTGCCAGCAGCCAAGGGACTAGCGGGAGGGGTGAGCAGTTCTTC. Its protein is CASSQGTSGRGEQFF.

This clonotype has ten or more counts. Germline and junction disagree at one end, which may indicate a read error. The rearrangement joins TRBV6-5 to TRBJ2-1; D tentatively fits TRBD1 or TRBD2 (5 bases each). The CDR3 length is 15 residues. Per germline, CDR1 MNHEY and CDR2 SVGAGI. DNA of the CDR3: TGTGCCAGCAGTAACTCCGGGACGGCTTACAATGAGCAGTTCTTC. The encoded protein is CASSNSGTAYNEQFF.

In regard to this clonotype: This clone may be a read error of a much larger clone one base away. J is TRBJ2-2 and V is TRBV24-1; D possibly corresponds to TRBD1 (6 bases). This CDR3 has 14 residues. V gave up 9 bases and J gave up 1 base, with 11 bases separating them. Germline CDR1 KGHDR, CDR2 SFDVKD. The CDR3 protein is CATDGQLNTGELFF. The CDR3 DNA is TGTGCCACCGACGGACAGCTGAACACCGGGGAGCTGTTTTTT.